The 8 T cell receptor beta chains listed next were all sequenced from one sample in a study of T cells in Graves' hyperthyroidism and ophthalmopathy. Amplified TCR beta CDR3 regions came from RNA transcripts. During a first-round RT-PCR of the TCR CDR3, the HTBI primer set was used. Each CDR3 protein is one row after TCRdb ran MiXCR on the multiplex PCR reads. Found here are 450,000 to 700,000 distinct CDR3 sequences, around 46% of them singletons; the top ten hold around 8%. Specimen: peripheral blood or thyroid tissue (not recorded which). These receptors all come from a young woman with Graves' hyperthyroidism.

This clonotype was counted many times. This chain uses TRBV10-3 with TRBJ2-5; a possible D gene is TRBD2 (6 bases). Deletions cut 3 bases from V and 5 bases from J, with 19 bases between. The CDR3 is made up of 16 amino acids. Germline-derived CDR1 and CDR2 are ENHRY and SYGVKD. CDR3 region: CAISDSTRGLAETQYF. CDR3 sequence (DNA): TGTGCCATCAGTGATTCCACGCGGGGCTTAGCGGAGACCCAGTACTTC.

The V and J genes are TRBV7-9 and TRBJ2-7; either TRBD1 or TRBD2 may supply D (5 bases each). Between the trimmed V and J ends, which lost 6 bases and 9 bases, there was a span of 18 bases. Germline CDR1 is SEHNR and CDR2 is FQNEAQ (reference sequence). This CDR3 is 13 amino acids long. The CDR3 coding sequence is TGTGCCAGCAGTTCAGGGACCCTTACGGGGCAGTACTTC. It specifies CASSSGTLTGQYF.

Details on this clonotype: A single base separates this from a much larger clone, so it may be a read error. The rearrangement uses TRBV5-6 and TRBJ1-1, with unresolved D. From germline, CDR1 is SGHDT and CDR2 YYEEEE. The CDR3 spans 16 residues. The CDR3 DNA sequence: TGTGCCGGCAGCTTGTTTGGTCGCCCTTGGAACACTGAAGCTTTCTTT. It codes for CAGSLFGRPWNTEAFF. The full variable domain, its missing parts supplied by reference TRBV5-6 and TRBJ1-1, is DAGVTQSPTHLIKTRGQQVTLRCSPKSGHDTVSWYQQALGQGPQFIFQYYEEEERQRGNFPDRFSGHQFPNYSSELNVNALLLGDSALYLCAGSLFGRPWNTEAFFGQGTRLTVV.

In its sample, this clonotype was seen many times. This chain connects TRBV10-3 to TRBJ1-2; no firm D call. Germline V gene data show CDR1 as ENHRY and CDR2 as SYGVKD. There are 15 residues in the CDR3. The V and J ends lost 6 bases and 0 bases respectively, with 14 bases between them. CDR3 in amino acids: CAIRGPAASNYGYTF. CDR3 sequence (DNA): TGTGCCATCAGAGGTCCCGCAGCCTCTAACTATGGCTACACCTTC.

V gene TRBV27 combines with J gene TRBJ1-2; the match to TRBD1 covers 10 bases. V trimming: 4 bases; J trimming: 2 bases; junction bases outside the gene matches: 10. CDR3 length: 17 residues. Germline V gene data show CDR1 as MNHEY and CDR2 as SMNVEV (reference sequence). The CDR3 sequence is CASSSTGTGAINYGYTF. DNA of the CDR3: TGTGCCAGCAGTTCGACCGGGACAGGGGCTATCAACTATGGCTACACCTTC.

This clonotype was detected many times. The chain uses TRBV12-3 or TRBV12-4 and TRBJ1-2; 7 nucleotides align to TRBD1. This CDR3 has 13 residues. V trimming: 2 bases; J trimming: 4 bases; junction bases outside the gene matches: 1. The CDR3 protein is CASSLRQGYGYTF. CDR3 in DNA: TGTGCCAGCAGTTTACGACAGGGCTATGGCTACACCTTC.

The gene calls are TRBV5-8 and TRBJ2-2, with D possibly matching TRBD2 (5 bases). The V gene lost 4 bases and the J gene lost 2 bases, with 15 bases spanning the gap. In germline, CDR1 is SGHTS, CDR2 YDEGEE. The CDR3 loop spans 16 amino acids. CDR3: CASSQDGRGNTGELFF. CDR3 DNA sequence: TGTGCCAGCAGCCAAGATGGACGGGGAAACACCGGGGAGCTGTTTTTT.

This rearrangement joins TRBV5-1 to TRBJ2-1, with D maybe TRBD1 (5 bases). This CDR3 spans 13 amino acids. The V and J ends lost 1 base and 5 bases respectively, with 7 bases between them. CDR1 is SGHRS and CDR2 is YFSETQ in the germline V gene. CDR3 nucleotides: TGCGCCAGCAGCTTGCCGGACAACAATGAGCAGTTCTTC. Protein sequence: CASSLPDNNEQFF.